This T cell receptor (beta chain) was found in a study of breast tumors, draining lymph nodes, adjacent tissues. Samples came from axillary lymph nodes draining the breast cancer. TCRdb itself ran the multiplex PCR reads through MiXCR, one entry per CDR3 protein. The sample has nearly 200,000 distinct CDR3 sequences; 30% to 40% are singletons. This clonotype was found many times. Its matching antigen is unknown. CDR1 is SGDLS, CDR2 YYNGEE, per germline. The V end lost 5 bases, the J end lost 2 bases, and 13 bases lay between the germline ends. The CDR3 sequence is 14 residues long. Findings and limits, study-wide: Data only fit, rather than demonstrated, lymph node origin of most tumor T cells. Tumor and nontumor repertoires were significantly more similar in luminal-like than in basal-like breast cancer. Compared with lymph nodes, tumors were less diverse; compared with nontumor tissue, more.

V and J are TRBV9 and TRBJ2-5; no clear D gene. This receptor was identified in a female donor with breast cancer. Some clones in this sample may be carry-over from other donors' samples. Source material: axillary lymph node tissue. The CDR3 region is CASRPPSRQETQYF. The CDR3 bases are TGTGCCAGCAGGCCCCCCAGCCGACAAGAGACCCAGTACTTC.